This TCR beta chain comes out of a study of blood T cell repertoires in COVID-19. Original processing methods: Using reference gene primer amplification, nucleated cell counts were estimated. This table comes from immunoSEQ multiplex PCR, and its TCRdb copy is limited to in-frame clones, with some not included. Clone size and V and J calls were adopted from that table, with D and trimming inferred from the DNA. The data hold roughly 250,000 clones, with 82% observed a single time. The CDR3 sequence is 16 residues long. The V gene's germline CDR1 is MNHEY and CDR2 SVGAGI. The V gene end was trimmed by 4 bases and the J gene end by 3 bases; junction bases not matched to a gene: 11.

This rearrangement joins TRBV6-5 to TRBJ2-7, with TRBD1 identical over 8 bases. Sequencing was carried out using peripheral blood. The sequence came from a woman aged 55-70 years with active or convalescent COVID-19. CDR3 sequence (DNA): TGTGCCAGCAGTTCGCCGTCAGGGGGCGTCCTCTACGAGCAGTACTTC. This gives the protein CASSSPSGGVLYEQYF.